The source of this T cell receptor beta chain is a study of radiotherapy plus CTLA-4 blockade in lung cancer. Overall study findings and caveats: Expansion in blood of tumor-derived TCR clones was seen after radiotherapy plus ipilimumab. Interferon-beta and early blood T cell clone dynamics reportedly predicted response best.

Libraries were prepared by immunoSEQ multiplex PCR; TCRdb keeps only in-frame clonotypes and omits some of them. The sample has 70,000 to 95,000 clones, roughly four fifths seen once; the top ten hold approximately 15%. Trimming left V 1 base short and J 2 bases short, with 17 bases between. CDR1 LNHDA and CDR2 SQIVND come from the germline V gene (reference sequence). The CDR3 has 17 residues. Focal radiation plus CTLA-4 blockade with ipilimumab was administered to patients who had chemo-refractory metastatic non-small-cell lung cancer. As concerns this clone: Its specificity is unknown.

The sample consisted of peripheral blood, taken from a patient treated with radiotherapy plus ipilimumab. The chain links TRBV19 to TRBJ1-2; D gene unclear. The TCR originated in a human donor with non-small cell lung cancer that progressed on radiotherapy plus ipilimumab. In DNA form, the CDR3 reads TGTGCCAGTAGTATAGGGTCCCGTGGAGGGTACAACTATGGCTACACCTTC. Residues: CASSIGSRGGYNYGYTF.